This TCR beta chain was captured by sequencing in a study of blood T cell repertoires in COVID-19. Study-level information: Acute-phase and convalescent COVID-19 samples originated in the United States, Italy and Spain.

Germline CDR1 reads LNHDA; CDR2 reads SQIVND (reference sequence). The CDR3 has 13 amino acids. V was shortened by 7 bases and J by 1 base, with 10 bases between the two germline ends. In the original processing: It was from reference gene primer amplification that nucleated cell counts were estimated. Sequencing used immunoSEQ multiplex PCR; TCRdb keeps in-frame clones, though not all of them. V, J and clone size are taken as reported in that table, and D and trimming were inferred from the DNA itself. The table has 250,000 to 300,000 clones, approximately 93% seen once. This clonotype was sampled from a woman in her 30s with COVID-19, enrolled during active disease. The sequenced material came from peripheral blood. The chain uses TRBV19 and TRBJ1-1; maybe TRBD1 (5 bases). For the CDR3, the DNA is TGTGCCAGTAAAGACAGACCGAACACTGAAGCTTTCTTT. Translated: CASKDRPNTEAFF.